This passage covers 20 T cell receptor beta chains from one sample sequenced in a study of post-analysis software for immune sequencing data. Overall study results and limits: Patients had higher frequencies than controls of roughly five TRBV segments, including TRBV5-6, TRBV5-1 and TRBV20-1.

Their specific antigens are unknown. Incorporated into the TCR beta cDNA libraries were unique molecular identifiers, which served to reduce PCR and sequencing biases. MiXCR was run by TCRdb on the PCR reads, yielding one entry per CDR3 protein. The sample includes more than 500,000 distinct CDR3 sequences, under 40% seen only once; the top ten take about 5.6%. The sequenced sample was blood. These receptor sequences come from a girl aged 2-17 years with multiple sclerosis.

The sample holds a few counts of this clonotype. This chain connects TRBV12-3 or TRBV12-4 to TRBJ1-4, with D perhaps TRBD1 (6 bases). The length of the CDR3 is 13 residues. Trimming pared 3 bases from V and 7 bases from J, leaving 9 bases between. The CDR3 reads CASSFRGAEKLFF. The CDR3 nucleotides read TGTGCCAGCAGTTTCAGGGGCGCTGAAAAACTGTTTTTT.

The CDR3 protein is CSARDVVAANTGELFF. CDR3 nucleotides: TGCAGTGCTAGAGATGTGGTAGCGGCGAACACCGGGGAGCTGTTTTTT. The chain combines TRBV20-1 with TRBJ2-2; tentative D call: TRBD2 (6 bases). The CDR3 totals 16 residues. V lost 0 bases and J 0 bases, leaving 11 bases between the germline ends. Looked up from germline, CDR1 is DFQATT and CDR2 is SNEGSKA (reference sequence).

Ten or more counts support this clonotype. The genes are TRBV20-1 and TRBJ1-2, with D possibly matching TRBD1 (5 bases). Germline CDR1 is DFQATT and CDR2 is SNEGSKA (reference sequence). V was pared by 5 bases and J by 2 bases, with 9 bases between. This CDR3 is 12 amino acids long. CDR3 sequence (DNA): TGCAGTGCTCCCGACAGAAACTATGGCTACACCTTC. Encoded protein: CSAPDRNYGYTF.

This clonotype occurred a few times. The genes are TRBV20-1 and TRBJ2-1, with 9 bases identical to TRBD2. This CDR3 comprises 15 residues. Germline V lookup: CDR1 DFQATT, CDR2 SNEGSKA (reference sequence). V was pared by 0 bases and J by 10 bases, with 10 bases of the junction left unmatched. The CDR3 DNA follows: TGCAGTGCTAGAGATCCCCAGCGGGGGGCAAGGGAGCAGTTCTTC. Its translation: CSARDPQRGAREQFF.

This clonotype was counted between two and nine times. For the CDR3, the DNA is TGCGCCAGCAGCCTAACGACCCGGACTGAAGCTTTCTTT. This translates into CASSLTTRTEAFF. The genes are TRBV5-1 and TRBJ1-1; D is undetermined. V was clipped by 4 bases and J by 5 bases, with 12 bases between them. The CDR3 totals 13 residues. Germline CDR1 reads SGHRS; CDR2 reads YFSETQ.

The chain carries TRBV7-2 and TRBJ2-1; 12 nucleotides agree with TRBD2. The CDR3 length is 15 residues. Germline-derived CDR1 and CDR2 are SGHTA and FQGNSA. The J segment lost 8 bases and the V segment lost 4 bases, leaving 6 bases of the junction unmatched. CDR3 coding DNA: TGTGCCAGCAGCTCACTAGCGGGGGGAGGTGATGAGCAGTTCTTC. Protein product: CASSSLAGGGDEQFF.

This clonotype was found many times. This sequence joins TRBV7-2 and TRBJ2-7, with 11 bases matching TRBD1. J gave up 2 bases and V 3 bases, and 3 bases lay outside the gene matches. The CDR3 has 15 residues. Germline V CDR1 and CDR2: SGHTA, FQGNSA. This CDR3 is CASSFGTGGAYEQYF. The CDR3, as DNA: TGTGCCAGCAGCTTTGGGACAGGGGGGGCCTACGAGCAGTACTTC.

This clonotype has ten or more counts. CDR3 residues: CASSSRQQETQYF. CDR3 in DNA: TGTGCCAGCTCATCCCGACAGCAAGAGACCCAGTACTTC. The genes are TRBV18 and TRBJ2-5, with a possible D match to TRBD1 (5 bases). The CDR3 consists of 13 residues. V gave up 5 bases and J gave up 2 bases, with 9 bases separating them. CDR1 is KGHSH, CDR2 LQKENI, per germline.

The chain recombines TRBV7-3 with TRBJ1-3; D perhaps matches TRBD1 (6 bases). The germline V and J ends were trimmed by 6 bases and 0 bases, with 12 bases remaining between them. The CDR3 sequence is 15 residues long. Germline V CDR1 and CDR2: SGHTA, FQGTGA. Written as DNA, the CDR3 is TGTGCCAGCAGGGGGGGGCGTCCCTCTGGAAACACCATATATTTT. As protein: CASRGGRPSGNTIYF.

This clonotype came up a few times. The rearrangement uses TRBV12-3 or TRBV12-4 and TRBJ1-1, with D unresolved. The CDR3 is 15 amino acids. V lost 6 bases and J 1 base, leaving 15 bases between the germline ends. CDR3 nucleotides: TGTGCCAGCAGCGCAGGATCCCACACGAACACTGAAGCTTTCTTT. Encoded protein: CASSAGSHTNTEAFF.

The J gene is TRBJ2-3, the V gene TRBV5-1; D gene ambiguous. CDR1 is SGHRS, CDR2 YFSETQ, per germline. V was trimmed by 6 bases and J by 2 bases, leaving 10 bases between them. This CDR3 is 13 amino acids long. DNA for the CDR3: TGCGCCAGCAACTCGCAAACCACAGATACGCAGTATTTT. This gives the protein CASNSQTTDTQYF.

This clonotype was counted only a few times. The rearrangement links TRBV20-1 to TRBJ1-6; D call uncertain. The length of the CDR3 is 15 residues. V lost 5 bases to trimming and J lost 6 bases, with 17 bases between them. Germline CDR1 is DFQATT and CDR2 is SNEGSKA (reference sequence). In DNA form, the CDR3 reads TGCAGTGCTCCGCCGGTTCGGGGTGGTAATTCACCCCTCCACTTT. Its translation is CSAPPVRGGNSPLHF.

A few counts support this clonotype. The rearrangement links TRBV9 to TRBJ1-2; D is possibly TRBD1 (5 bases). V lost 0 bases and J lost 2, with 11 bases in between. CDR3 size: 15 residues. Germline CDR1 and CDR2: SGDLS and YYNGEE. Here the CDR3 DNA reads TGTGCCAGCAGCGTAGGCCGGGACCTCAACTATGGCTACACCTTC. Its translation: CASSVGRDLNYGYTF.

The CDR3 DNA reads as TGTGCCATCAGTGAGACCCGGGACACTGAAGCTTTCTTT. Protein sequence: CAISETRDTEAFF. V gene TRBV10-3 combines with J gene TRBJ1-1; no clear D gene. The CDR3 consists of 13 residues. V lost 2 bases and J 3 bases, leaving 7 bases between the germline ends. Looked up from germline, CDR1 is ENHRY and CDR2 is SYGVKD.

This clonotype was found a few times. The J gene is TRBJ2-7, the V gene TRBV7-9; D call uncertain. Trimming removed 4 bases at V and 7 bases at J, with 8 bases between. Germline V CDR1 and CDR2: SEHNR, FQNEAQ (reference sequence). The CDR3 covers 11 residues. CDR3 nucleotides: TGTGCCAGCAGCTACTCACGTGAGCAGTACTTC. Translated, it gives CASSYSREQYF.

The V gene is TRBV20-1, the J gene TRBJ2-1; possibly TRBD1 for D (6 bases). The V end was cut by 6 bases, the J end by 6 bases, with 15 bases between. Germline V lookup: CDR1 DFQATT, CDR2 SNEGSKA (reference sequence). This CDR3 has 13 amino acids. CDR3 in DNA: TGCAGTGCCCTCCGGGACATTATCAATGAGCAGTTCTTC. Amino acid sequence: CSALRDIINEQFF.

The chain has TRBV12-3 or TRBV12-4 and TRBJ2-7; D gene uncertain. V was shortened by 6 bases and J by 6 bases, with 12 bases between the two germline ends. This CDR3 has 12 residues. CDR3 bases: TGTGCCAGCAGCTGGTCTCAGGCCGAGCAGTACTTC. This sequence encodes CASSWSQAEQYF.

The J gene is TRBJ2-4, the V gene TRBV5-1, with TRBD1 identical over 7 bases. With the DNA end fitting TRBJ2-5 better, the J assignment may be wrong. The CDR3 has 14 amino acids. The germline V gene encodes CDR1 SGHRS and CDR2 YFSETQ. CDR3 residues: CASTWTGLQETQYF. The CDR3 DNA reads as TGCGCCAGCACTTGGACAGGTTTGCAAGAGACCCAGTACTTC.

The chain employs TRBV29-1 and TRBJ2-1; 10 bases map to TRBD2. The CDR3 has 17 residues. Trimming at V came to 7 bases and at J to 3 bases, leaving 15 bases not matched to a gene. Per the germline V gene, CDR1 is SQVTM and CDR2 is ANQGSEA. The CDR3 DNA follows: TGCAGCGGAGAAGTTGTTAGCGGGGGGCGGGTCTACAATGAGCAGTTCTTC. It encodes CSGEVVSGGRVYNEQFF.

This clonotype was recorded a few times. The chain is built from TRBV6-5 and TRBJ1-5; the match to TRBD1 covers 7 bases. Per germline, CDR1 MNHEY and CDR2 SVGAGI. The CDR3 spans 15 residues. V was clipped by 0 bases and J by 7 bases; unmatched bases: 6. The CDR3 sequence is CASSYSGGGGQPQHF. The CDR3 DNA follows: TGTGCCAGCAGTTACTCAGGGGGCGGGGGGCAGCCCCAGCATTTT.